This T cell receptor (beta chain) was identified during a study of blood T cells in healthy people across ages. Notes on the study in general: Greater diversity and more naive CD4+ cells were seen in long-lived donors than in aged donors.

Details on this clonotype: Its antigen is not identified.

The germline gives CDR1 MNHEY, CDR2 SMNVEV (reference sequence). V trimming: 4 bases; J trimming: 4 bases; junction bases outside the gene matches: 3. CDR3 length equals 14 residues. Through a sample-barcoded 5' primer and a J-beta primer mix, a second PCR was run for roughly 6 to 11 cycles. CDR3-containing paired-end reads numbered at least 2.5 million in each sample. TCRdb redid the calling of the 5' RACE reads with MiXCR, one entry per CDR3 protein. The sample contains 1.2 million to 1.5 million distinct CDR3 sequences, about 40% of which appear only once. Material: blood. The chain employs TRBV27 and TRBJ1-2, with 10 bases aligning to TRBD1. The origin of this receptor is a woman younger than 35 in good health. The CDR3 DNA follows: TGTGCCAGCAGTTCGCGGGACAGGGGCTATGGCTACACCTTC. The encoded protein is CASSSRDRGYGYTF.